The 15 T cell receptor beta chains listed next were all sequenced from one sample in a study of tumor-infiltrating lymphocytes in primary liver carcinoma. Priming with a constant-region primer yielded TCR beta cDNA from around 540 ng total RNA. Researchers made the TCR beta libraries by running three nested multiplex PCR rounds with slightly modified ARM-PCR. The first two PCR rounds used TRBV1-TRBV30 primers with a Cbeta primer, approximately 10 cycles each. TCRdb re-analysed the multiplex PCR reads in MiXCR, keeping a single row per CDR3 protein. The sample carries 100,000 or so distinct CDR3 sequences, more than 60% recorded once. The tissue used was unsorted bulk material of about 19-33 mg. RNA and DNA were co-extracted from it with the AllPrep DNA/RNA mini kit. Source material: liver tumor tissue from sampling region 5. Subset: tumor region T5, tumor centre. The receptors stem from a woman aged 60-70 years with primary liver carcinoma and hepatitis B virus infection.

Points on this clonotype: Being one base from a much bigger clone, this may be a read error. V and J are TRBV30 and TRBJ2-3; a possible D gene is TRBD1 (5 bases). The ends were cut back, 3 bases at V and 1 base at J, with 8 bases in the middle. CDR3 size: 13 residues. Germline V gives CDR1 GTSNPN, CDR2 SVGIG (reference sequence). The CDR3 DNA reads as TGTGCCTGGAGACAGGATCGCACAGATACGCAGTATTTT. This encodes CAWRQDRTDTQYF.

Points on this clonotype: Since a much larger clone is just one base distant, this may be a read error. The chain carries TRBV28 and TRBJ2-1, with D unresolved. The CDR3 is made up of 14 amino acids. V lost 5 bases and J 5 bases, leaving 13 bases between the germline ends. The V gene's germline CDR1 is MDHEN and CDR2 SYDVKM. The CDR3 loop reads CASSPPLGDNEQFF. The CDR3 DNA sequence: TGTGCCAGCAGTCCCCCGTTGGGTGACAATGAGCAGTTCTTC. The whole variable domain, remainder taken from reference TRBV28 and TRBJ2-1, is DVKVTQSSRYLVKRTGEKVFLECVQDMDHENMFWYRQDPGLGLRLIYFSYDVKMKEKGDIPEGYSVSREKKERFSLILESASTNQTSMYLCASSPPLGDNEQFFGPGTRLTVL.

Remarks on this clonotype: The junction shows a germline mismatch at one end, possibly a read error. The J gene is TRBJ2-7, the V gene TRBV11-2; D could derive from TRBD1 or TRBD2 (5 bases each). Germline loops: CDR1 SGHAT, CDR2 FQNNGV. The length of the CDR3 is 14 residues. Written as DNA, the CDR3 is TGTGTCAGCAGAAATCCGGGGCTAGCTTATGAGCAGTACTTC. Amino acids: CVSRNPGLAYEQYF. The variable domain in full, completed from reference TRBV11-2 and TRBJ2-7, reads EAGVAQSPRYKIIEKRQSVAFWCNPISGHATLYWYQQILGQGPKLLIQFQNNGVVDDSQLPKDRFSAERLKGVDSTLKIQPAKLEDSAVYLCVSRNPGLAYEQYFGPGTRLTVT.

Remarks on this clonotype: This may be a read error, as it is one base from a much larger clone. This rearrangement joins TRBV12-3 or TRBV12-4 to TRBJ2-4; D is perhaps TRBD1 (6 bases). This CDR3 has 15 residues. CDR3 sequence (DNA): TGTGCCAGCAGTTTTATAGGGGGAGCCAAAAACATTCGGTACTTC. Protein: CASSFIGGAKNIRYF.

In regard to this clonotype: Given a much more abundant clone one base away, this may be a read error. The chain combines TRBV6-5 with TRBJ1-1; D unclear. The germline V and J ends were trimmed by 4 bases and 0 bases, with 9 bases remaining between them. This CDR3 has 14 amino acids. Germline CDR1 and CDR2: MNHEY and SVGAGI. The CDR3 DNA follows: TGTGCCAGCAGTTGTGGCCGGCTGAACACTGAAGCTTTCTTT. Amino acid sequence: CASSCGRLNTEAFF.

This clonotype was counted only a few times. The V and J genes are TRBV28 and TRBJ1-2; D is unresolved. V lost 8 bases and J 7 bases, leaving 8 bases between the germline ends. This CDR3 is 10 amino acids long. The germline V gene has CDR1 MDHEN and CDR2 SYDVKM. CDR3 protein: CASGNSGYTF. CDR3 in DNA: TGTGCCAGCGGTAATAGTGGCTACACCTTC.

As concerns this clonotype: The CDR3 carries no conserved terminal phenylalanine or tryptophan, so it likely arises from a read error. The chain couples TRBV6-1 to TRBJ2-5; 7 nucleotides agree with TRBD2. The length of the CDR3 is 15 residues. CDR1 is MNHNS and CDR2 is SASEGT in the germline V gene. The CDR3 protein is CASSVEGGPSKTQYL. The CDR3, as DNA: TGTGCCAGCAGTGTGGAGGGAGGGCCCTCGAAGACGCAGTACCTC.

V usage is TRBV19 and J usage is TRBJ1-1; D is uncertain. Per the germline V gene, CDR1 is LNHDA and CDR2 is SQIVND (reference sequence). The CDR3 is made up of 14 amino acids. The germline V and J ends were trimmed by 4 bases and 6 bases, with 15 bases remaining between them. The CDR3 loop is CASSNTYGGAEAFF. CDR3 coding DNA: TGTGCCAGTAGTAACACATATGGAGGCGCTGAAGCTTTCTTT.

This clonotype was picked up a small number of times. The chain links TRBV11-2 to TRBJ2-1; no reliable D call. CDR1 and CDR2 (germline): SGHAT, FQNNGV. CDR3 size: 14 residues. Deletions cut 9 bases from V and 2 bases from J, with 14 bases between. CDR3 residues: CARRALDTYNEQFF. Here the CDR3 DNA reads TGTGCCAGAAGGGCTTTAGACACCTACAATGAGCAGTTCTTC.

The CDR3 region is CASSESGISYNEQFF. DNA of the CDR3: TGTGCCAGCAGCGAGAGCGGGATCTCCTACAATGAGCAGTTCTTC. The chain couples TRBV9 to TRBJ2-1; 7 nucleotides line up with TRBD2. Germline trimming cut 3 bases from V and 0 bases from J; bases unmatched to any gene: 3. The CDR3 runs to 15 residues. Germline-derived CDR1 and CDR2 are SGDLS and YYNGEE.

Many counts were recorded for this clonotype. V usage is TRBV4-2 and J usage is TRBJ2-4, with D hard to call. CDR1 is LGHNA, CDR2 YNFKEQ, per germline. The CDR3 totals 14 residues. V dropped 1 base and J dropped 0 bases, with 4 bases sitting between them. CDR3 in amino acids: CASSQGVAKNIQYF. The CDR3 DNA is TGTGCCAGCAGCCAAGGGGTAGCCAAAAACATTCAGTACTTC.

This clonotype was observed at least ten times. DNA for the CDR3: TGTGCCAGCAGCCACAGGGCAGGCAATGAGCAGTTCTTC. Protein product: CASSHRAGNEQFF. The chain links TRBV7-8 to TRBJ2-1; possible D gene TRBD1, 6 bases. The CDR3 runs to 13 residues. Germline CDR1 SGHVS, CDR2 FQNEAQ. V dropped 5 bases and J dropped 6 bases, with 11 bases sitting between them.

A note on this clonotype: One end of the junction varies from germline; a read error may be responsible. V is TRBV7-9 and J is TRBJ2-7, with D unclear. There are 14 residues in the CDR3. Germline CDR1 SEHNR, CDR2 FQNEAQ (reference sequence). CDR3 amino acids: CTSSSRPAPYEQYF. The CDR3 region has the DNA TGTACCAGCAGCTCGCGGCCAGCACCCTACGAGCAGTACTTC. Using reference TRBV7-9 and TRBJ2-7 for the parts outside the CDR3, the full variable domain is DTGVSQNPRHKITKRGQNVTFRCDPISEHNRLYWYRQTLGQGPEFLTYFQNEAQLEKSRLLSDRFSAERPKGSFSTLEIQRTEQGDSAMYLCTSSSRPAPYEQYFGPGTRLTVT.

To note about this clonotype: Possible read error: a much larger clone is one base away. V gene TRBV5-4 combines with J gene TRBJ2-1, with TRBD2 matching 7 bases. CDR3 size: 16 residues. V lost 1 base and J lost 2; bases outside the gene matches: 6. Germline lookup yields CDR1 SGHNT and CDR2 YYREEE (reference sequence). The CDR3 protein is CASSLMASGTYNEQFF. DNA for the CDR3: TGTGCCAGCAGCTTGATGGCTAGCGGAACCTACAATGAGCAGTTCTTC. The whole variable domain, filled in from reference TRBV5-4 and TRBJ2-1, reads ETGVTQSPTHLIKTRGQQVTLRCSSQSGHNTVSWYQQALGQGPQFIFQYYREEENGRGNFPPRFSGLQFPNYSSELNVNALELDDSALYLCASSLMASGTYNEQFFGPGTRLTVL.

As for this clonotype: One end of the junction is discordant with germline, which a read error may explain. J is TRBJ2-7 and V is TRBV7-9; D uncertain. The CDR3 is 13 residues long. The germline CDR1 and CDR2 sequences are SEHNR and FQNEAQ (reference sequence). The CDR3 loop is CASSLSQPHDQYF. The CDR3 nucleotides are TGTGCCAGCAGCTTGAGCCAACCCCACGACCAGTACTTC.